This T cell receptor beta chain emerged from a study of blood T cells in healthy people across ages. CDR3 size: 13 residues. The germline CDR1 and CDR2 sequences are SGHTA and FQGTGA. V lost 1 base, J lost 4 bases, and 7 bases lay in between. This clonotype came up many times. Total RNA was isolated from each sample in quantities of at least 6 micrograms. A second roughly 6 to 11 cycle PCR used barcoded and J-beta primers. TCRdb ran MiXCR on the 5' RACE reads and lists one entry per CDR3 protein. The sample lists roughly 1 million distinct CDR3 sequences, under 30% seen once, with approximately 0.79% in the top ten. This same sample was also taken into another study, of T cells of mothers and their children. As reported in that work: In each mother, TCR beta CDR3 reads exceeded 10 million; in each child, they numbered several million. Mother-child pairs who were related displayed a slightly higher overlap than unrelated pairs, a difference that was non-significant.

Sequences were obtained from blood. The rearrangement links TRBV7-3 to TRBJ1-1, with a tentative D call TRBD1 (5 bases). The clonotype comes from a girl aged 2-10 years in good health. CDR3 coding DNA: TGTGCCAGCAGCTTAAGGGGGGGCACTGAAGCTTTCTTT. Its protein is CASSLRGGTEAFF. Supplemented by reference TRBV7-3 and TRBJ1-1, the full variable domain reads GAGVSQTPSNKVTEKGKYVELRCDPISGHTALYWYRQSLGQGPEFLIYFQGTGAADDSGLPNDRFFAVRPEGSVSTLKIQRTERGDSAVYLCASSLRGGTEAFFGQGTRLTVV.